The TCR beta chain under discussion was sequenced for a study of cytomegalovirus exposure and HLA in healthy donors. Primers: 60 Vbeta forward and 13 Jbeta reverse. Profiling relied on immunoSEQ multiplex PCR, and the TCRdb table lists in-frame clones only, not all of them. The data contain roughly 140,000 clones, 80% to 90% of them singletons. V lost 2 bases to trimming and J lost 1 base, with 16 bases between them. Germline V CDR1 and CDR2: MGHRA, YSYEKL. CDR3 length: 17 amino acids. Sequencing was carried out using PBMCs. The genes are TRBV4-1 and TRBJ2-3; D is perhaps TRBD2 (6 bases). The receptor was derived from a woman aged 18-29 years in good health and CMV-seronegative. CDR3 nucleotide sequence: TGCGCCAGCAGCCAACGGGGGACCGGTAGTGGCACAGATACGCAGTATTTT. It translates to CASSQRGTGSGTDTQYF.